The clone carrying this TCR beta chain has only a few counts. What it recognizes is unknown. Using its own MiXCR run on the RT-PCR reads, TCRdb lists one record per CDR3 protein. The sample consists of 500,000 to 750,000 distinct CDR3 sequences, about 14% of them appearing once. These data are taken from a study of response to subunit inactivated influenza vaccine. Whole-study results and caveats: It was the authors' suggestion that each seasonal influenza vaccination recruits few new T cells.

The V gene lost 5 bases and the J gene lost 1 base, with 13 bases spanning the gap. CDR1 is LNHNV and CDR2 is YYDKDF in the germline V gene (reference sequence). The CDR3 runs 15 residues. The chain couples TRBV15 to TRBJ2-3; D is perhaps TRBD2 (7 bases). The source is a man aged 50 to 60 who received an inactivated influenza vaccine. The sequencing used PBMCs from blood, collected 11 to 12 days after vaccination. The CDR3 loop is CATSRREGGTDTQYF. CDR3 nucleotide sequence: TGTGCCACCAGCCGGAGGGAGGGGGGCACAGATACGCAGTATTTT.